This T cell receptor beta chain is drawn from a study of cytomegalovirus exposure and HLA in healthy donors. A multiplex PCR was run with 60 Vbeta primers and 13 Jbeta primers. The repertoire was sequenced with immunoSEQ multiplex PCR; TCRdb's copy has only in-frame clones and lacks some. The table has some 99,000 clones, 60% to 80% seen once; the top ten hold about 1.2%. The CDR3 extends over 15 amino acids. J was trimmed by 5 bases and V by 1 base; bases with no gene match: 4. Germline CDR1 reads SGHTA; CDR2 reads FQGNSA. This clone was observed a handful of times. The V call is TRBV7-2, the J call TRBJ2-4; 8 bases are a match to TRBD2. The clonotype originates from a female donor in good health and CMV-seronegative. Sample: PBMCs. This CDR3 is CASSLGPGRENIQYF. The CDR3 nucleotides are TGTGCCAGCAGCTTAGGGCCCGGGAGGGAAAACATTCAGTACTTC.